The clone carrying this TCR beta chain was seen only a few times. This record belongs to a study of identical twins. J lost 0 bases, V lost 5 bases, and 8 bases had no gene match. The germline CDR1 and CDR2 sequences are LNHDA and SQIVND (reference sequence). The CDR3 has 16 residues. TCRdb independently ran MiXCR on the 5' RACE reads; one entry per CDR3 protein. The sample gives hundreds of thousands of distinct CDR3 sequences, around 5.7% of which show up once; approximately 1.6% is in the top ten. J is TRBJ2-7 and V is TRBV19; 9 bases match TRBD2. The sequence was collected from a man aged 18 to 30 in good health. Sequenced: naive T cells sorted from blood. The CDR3 here is CASSAPLAGSSYEQYF. DNA of the CDR3: TGTGCCAGTAGTGCCCCCCTAGCGGGGAGCTCCTACGAGCAGTACTTC.